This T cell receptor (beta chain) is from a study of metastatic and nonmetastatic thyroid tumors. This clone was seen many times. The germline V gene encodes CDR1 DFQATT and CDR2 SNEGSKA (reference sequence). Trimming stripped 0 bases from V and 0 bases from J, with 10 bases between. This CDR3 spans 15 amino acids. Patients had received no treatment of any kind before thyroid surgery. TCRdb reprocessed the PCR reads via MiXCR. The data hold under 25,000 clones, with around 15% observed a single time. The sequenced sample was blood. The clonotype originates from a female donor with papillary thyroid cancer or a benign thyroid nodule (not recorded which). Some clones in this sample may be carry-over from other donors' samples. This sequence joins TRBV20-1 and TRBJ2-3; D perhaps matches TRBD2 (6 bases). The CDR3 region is CSARDPGLSTDTQYF. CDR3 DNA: TGCAGTGCTAGAGATCCGGGACTTAGCACAGATACGCAGTATTTT.